This TCR beta chain emerged from a study of cytomegalovirus exposure and HLA in healthy donors. As for the study in general: Around 77% of roughly 430 genotyped donors fell in the Caucasian-associated ancestry cluster.

Germline loops: CDR1 LNHDA, CDR2 SQIVND (reference sequence). V lost 1 base to trimming and J lost 1 base; unmatched junction nucleotides: 0. The CDR3 totals 16 residues. With 60 Vbeta and 13 Jbeta primers, the PCR was carried out. TCRdb keeps only in-frame clones here, not all; method: immunoSEQ multiplex PCR. The repertoire has roughly 120,000 clones, roughly 9% of them found once; the top ten carry 5.5% to 7.5%. This clone was counted between two and nine times. The source of this sequence is a middle-aged woman in good health and CMV-seropositive. Source material: PBMCs. The chain joins TRBV19 to TRBJ2-5; 13 bases are a match to TRBD2. The CDR3 DNA sequence: TGTGCCAGTAGTATAGGACTAGCGGGGGGCCAAGAGACCCAGTACTTC. Translating gives CASSIGLAGGQETQYF.